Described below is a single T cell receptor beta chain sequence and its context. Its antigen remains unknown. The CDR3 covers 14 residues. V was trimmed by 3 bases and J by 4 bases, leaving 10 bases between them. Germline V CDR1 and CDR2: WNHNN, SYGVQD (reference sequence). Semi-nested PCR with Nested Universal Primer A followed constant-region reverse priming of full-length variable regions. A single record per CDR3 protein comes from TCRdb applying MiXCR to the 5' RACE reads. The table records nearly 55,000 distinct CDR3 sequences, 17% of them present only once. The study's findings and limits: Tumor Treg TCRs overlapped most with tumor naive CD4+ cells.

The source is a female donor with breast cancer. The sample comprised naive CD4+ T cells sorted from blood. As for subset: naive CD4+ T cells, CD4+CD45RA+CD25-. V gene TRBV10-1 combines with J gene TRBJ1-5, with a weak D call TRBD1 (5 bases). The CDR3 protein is CASSESGRNQPQHF. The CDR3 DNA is TGCGCCAGCAGTGAATCAGGGCGGAATCAGCCCCAGCATTTT.